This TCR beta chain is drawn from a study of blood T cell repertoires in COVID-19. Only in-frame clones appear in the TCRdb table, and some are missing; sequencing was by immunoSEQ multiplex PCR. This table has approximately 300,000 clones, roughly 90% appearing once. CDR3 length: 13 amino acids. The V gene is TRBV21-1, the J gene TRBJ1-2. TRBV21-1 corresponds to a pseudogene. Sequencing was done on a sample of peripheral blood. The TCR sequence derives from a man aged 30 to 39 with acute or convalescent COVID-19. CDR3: CASSKESSYGYTF. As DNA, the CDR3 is TGTGCCAGCAGCAAAGAATCGTCCTATGGCTACACCTTC.